These T cell receptor beta chains were read from a single sample in a study of blood T cells in healthy people across ages. MiXCR, run by TCRdb on the 5' RACE reads, gives a single entry per CDR3 protein. Of some 1.8 million distinct CDR3 sequences in the sample, roughly two fifths were seen once. Source material: blood. These receptors all come from a human donor in good health. Each CDR3 is given with its conserved first and last residue. D genes are given only for firm matches. Where a row states a size, it is once, few, many or the class of an expanded clone; other rows omit it.

d_gene: -; j_gene: TRBJ2-5; abundance: once; v_gene: TRBV6-2/TRBV6-3; CDR3aa: CASSPRRGTAETQYF; CDR3nt: TGTGCCAGCAGTCCGCGGAGGGGGACGGCGGAGACCCAGTACTTC
d_gene: -; j_gene: TRBJ2-1; abundance: few; v_gene: TRBV20-1; CDR3aa: CSAREDAYNEQFF; CDR3nt: TGCAGTGCTAGAGAAGACGCCTACAATGAGCAGTTCTTC
d_gene: -; j_gene: TRBJ1-2; abundance: few; v_gene: TRBV28; CDR3aa: CASGTLTYGYTF; CDR3nt: TGTGCCAGCGGAACACTGACTTATGGCTACACCTTC
d_gene: -; j_gene: TRBJ2-5; abundance: -; v_gene: TRBV12-3/TRBV12-4; CDR3aa: CASSLYPREKKETQYF; CDR3nt: TGTGCCAGCAGTTTATATCCTAGGGAAAAAAAAGAGACCCAGTACTTC
d_gene: -; j_gene: TRBJ2-2; abundance: -; v_gene: TRBV9; CDR3aa: CASSLRRGELFF; CDR3nt: TGTGCCAGCAGCCTCCGGCGCGGGGAGCTGTTTTTT
d_gene: TRBD2; j_gene: TRBJ2-7; abundance: -; v_gene: TRBV5-5; CDR3aa: CASSQGTSSHYEQYF; CDR3nt: TGTGCCAGCAGCCAAGGGACTAGTTCCCACTACGAGCAGTACTTC
d_gene: -; j_gene: TRBJ2-1; abundance: -; v_gene: TRBV7-2; CDR3aa: CASSLVGIRAHNEQFF; CDR3nt: TGTGCCAGCAGCTTAGTCGGTATCCGAGCCCACAATGAGCAGTTCTTC
d_gene: TRBD1; j_gene: TRBJ2-4; abundance: -; v_gene: TRBV10-3; CDR3aa: CAIGTGGKDIQYF; CDR3nt: TGTGCCATCGGGACAGGGGGTAAGGACATTCAGTACTTC
d_gene: -; j_gene: TRBJ2-6; abundance: few; v_gene: TRBV27; CDR3aa: CASSLLGALPGANVLTF; CDR3nt: TGTGCCAGCAGTTTACTTGGGGCTCTCCCTGGGGCCAACGTCCTGACTTTC
d_gene: TRBD2; j_gene: TRBJ2-1; abundance: -; v_gene: TRBV18; CDR3aa: CASSPSEGGGRNEQFF; CDR3nt: TGTGCCAGCTCACCCTCGGAGGGCGGGGGTAGGAATGAGCAGTTCTTC
d_gene: -; j_gene: TRBJ1-2; abundance: once; v_gene: TRBV20-1; CDR3aa: CSARDERPEDGYTF; CDR3nt: TGCAGTGCTAGAGATGAGAGACCAGAGGACGGCTACACCTTC
d_gene: TRBD2; j_gene: TRBJ2-2; abundance: -; v_gene: TRBV6-2/TRBV6-3; CDR3aa: CASSYSVLAGIAGELFF; CDR3nt: TGTGCCAGCAGTTACTCGGTACTAGCGGGGATCGCCGGGGAGCTGTTTTTT
d_gene: -; j_gene: TRBJ1-2; abundance: -; v_gene: TRBV12-3/TRBV12-4; CDR3aa: CASSFTGLAGYTF; CDR3nt: TGTGCCAGCAGTTTCACGGGGTTGGCCGGCTACACCTTC
d_gene: TRBD2; j_gene: TRBJ2-7; abundance: -; v_gene: TRBV4-3; CDR3aa: CATRGGYEQYF; CDR3nt: TGCGCCACACGGGGGGGCTACGAGCAGTACTTC
d_gene: -; j_gene: TRBJ1-4; abundance: -; v_gene: TRBV19; CDR3aa: CASSPRGGVGEKLFF; CDR3nt: TGTGCCAGTTCCCCAAGGGGAGGGGTCGGTGAAAAACTGTTTTTT
d_gene: -; j_gene: TRBJ2-5; abundance: few; v_gene: TRBV20-1; CDR3aa: CSARTGTGSETQYF; CDR3nt: TGCAGTGCTAGGACGGGAACGGGTTCGGAGACCCAGTACTTC
d_gene: TRBD1; j_gene: TRBJ1-4; abundance: few; v_gene: TRBV15; CDR3aa: CATSNRDRGTELFF; CDR3nt: TGTGCCACCAGCAACCGGGACAGGGGGACTGAACTGTTTTTT
d_gene: TRBD1; j_gene: TRBJ2-7; abundance: -; v_gene: TRBV7-2; CDR3aa: CASSPFRTGKGYEQYF; CDR3nt: TGTGCCAGCAGCCCCTTCAGGACAGGGAAGGGGTACGAGCAGTACTTC
d_gene: -; j_gene: TRBJ2-1; abundance: few; v_gene: TRBV11-2; CDR3aa: CASSPTTPTVDEQFF; CDR3nt: TGTGCCAGCAGCCCCACAACACCAACGGTCGATGAGCAGTTCTTC
d_gene: TRBD1; j_gene: TRBJ1-1; abundance: once; v_gene: TRBV5-1; CDR3aa: CATKTGPGTEAFF; CDR3nt: TGCGCCACCAAGACAGGGCCAGGCACTGAAGCTTTCTTT
d_gene: -; j_gene: TRBJ2-3; abundance: few; v_gene: TRBV6-4; CDR3aa: CATRGTYNTQYF; CDR3nt: TGTGCCACCAGAGGGACATATAATACGCAGTATTTT
d_gene: -; j_gene: TRBJ2-7; abundance: -; v_gene: TRBV3-1; CDR3aa: CASSLQKSYEQYF; CDR3nt: TGTGCCAGCAGCCTCCAGAAATCCTACGAGCAGTACTTC
d_gene: TRBD1; j_gene: TRBJ1-2; abundance: -; v_gene: TRBV4-1; CDR3aa: CASSQGDRGWNGYTF; CDR3nt: TGCGCCAGCAGCCAAGGGGACAGGGGTTGGAATGGCTACACCTTC
d_gene: -; j_gene: TRBJ2-7; abundance: few; v_gene: TRBV27; CDR3aa: CASTSGSDEQYF; CDR3nt: TGTGCCAGCACCTCCGGATCAGACGAGCAGTACTTC
d_gene: TRBD2; j_gene: TRBJ2-4; abundance: -; v_gene: TRBV4-3; CDR3aa: CASSQESGGRVPRNIQYF; CDR3nt: TGCGCCAGCAGCCAAGAAAGTGGGGGGAGGGTACCCAGAAACATTCAGTACTTC
d_gene: TRBD1; j_gene: TRBJ1-6; abundance: -; v_gene: TRBV12-3/TRBV12-4; CDR3aa: CASSFRDSSNSPLHF; CDR3nt: TGTGCCAGCAGTTTTCGGGACAGTTCTAATTCACCCCTCCACTTT
d_gene: TRBD2; j_gene: TRBJ2-7; abundance: few; v_gene: TRBV5-1; CDR3aa: CASSLGIAGSYEQYF; CDR3nt: TGCGCCAGCAGCTTGGGAATAGCGGGGAGCTACGAGCAGTACTTC
d_gene: -; j_gene: TRBJ1-1; abundance: -; v_gene: TRBV20-1; CDR3aa: CSPLGTEAFF; CDR3nt: TGCAGTCCCCTAGGGACTGAAGCTTTCTTT
d_gene: TRBD1; j_gene: TRBJ2-7; abundance: -; v_gene: TRBV28; CDR3aa: CASSSPLGTGGPSSYEQYF; CDR3nt: TGTGCCAGTAGTTCCCCCTTGGGGACAGGGGGCCCTAGCTCCTACGAGCAGTACTTC
d_gene: -; j_gene: TRBJ1-1; abundance: -; v_gene: TRBV3-1; CDR3aa: CASSQVEARAGAFF; CDR3nt: TGTGCCAGCAGCCAAGTAGAGGCCAGGGCTGGAGCTTTCTTT
d_gene: -; j_gene: TRBJ1-4; abundance: -; v_gene: TRBV28; CDR3aa: CASSPTRGKGEKLFF; CDR3nt: TGTGCCAGCAGTCCAACGAGGGGGAAGGGGGAAAAACTGTTTTTT
d_gene: -; j_gene: TRBJ1-1; abundance: -; v_gene: TRBV5-1; CDR3aa: CASNLDQGMNTEAFF; CDR3nt: TGCGCCAGCAACTTGGATCAGGGGATGAACACTGAAGCTTTCTTT
d_gene: TRBD2; j_gene: TRBJ2-3; abundance: -; v_gene: TRBV2; CDR3aa: CASRGLLTGLGGYTQYF; CDR3nt: TGTGCCAGCAGAGGTCTTTTGACGGGACTAGGAGGCTATACGCAGTATTTT
d_gene: TRBD1; j_gene: TRBJ1-2; abundance: -; v_gene: TRBV9; CDR3aa: CASSVHRGAPYGYTF; CDR3nt: TGTGCCAGCAGCGTACACAGGGGCGCGCCCTATGGCTACACCTTC
d_gene: TRBD2; j_gene: TRBJ2-5; abundance: -; v_gene: TRBV18; CDR3aa: CASSTSDQETQYF; CDR3nt: TGTGCCAGCTCAACTAGCGATCAAGAGACCCAGTACTTC
d_gene: -; j_gene: TRBJ1-4; abundance: -; v_gene: TRBV27; CDR3aa: CASSLDRTFATNEKLFF; CDR3nt: TGTGCCAGCAGTCTTGATCGGACTTTCGCAACTAATGAAAAACTGTTTTTT
d_gene: -; j_gene: TRBJ1-5; abundance: -; v_gene: TRBV21-1; CDR3aa: CASSKIRMQPQHF; CDR3nt: TGTGCCAGCAGCAAAATCAGGATGCAGCCCCAGCATTTT
d_gene: -; j_gene: TRBJ2-3; abundance: few; v_gene: TRBV29-1; CDR3aa: CSAYEPGYLITDTQYF; CDR3nt: TGCAGCGCCTACGAGCCAGGGTATCTGATCACAGATACGCAGTATTTT
d_gene: -; j_gene: TRBJ2-5; abundance: many; v_gene: TRBV29-1; CDR3aa: CSVGSGAVEETQYF; CDR3nt: TGCAGCGTTGGATCTGGGGCGGTTGAAGAGACCCAGTACTTC
d_gene: TRBD1; j_gene: TRBJ1-2; abundance: -; v_gene: TRBV4-1; CDR3aa: CASSQQSGGGYGYTF; CDR3nt: TGCGCCAGCAGCCAGCAGTCAGGGGGCGGCTATGGCTACACCTTC
d_gene: -; j_gene: TRBJ1-2; abundance: -; v_gene: TRBV27; CDR3aa: CASSLSWRGGDYGYTF; CDR3nt: TGTGCCAGCAGTTTATCTTGGAGGGGGGGCGACTATGGCTACACCTTC